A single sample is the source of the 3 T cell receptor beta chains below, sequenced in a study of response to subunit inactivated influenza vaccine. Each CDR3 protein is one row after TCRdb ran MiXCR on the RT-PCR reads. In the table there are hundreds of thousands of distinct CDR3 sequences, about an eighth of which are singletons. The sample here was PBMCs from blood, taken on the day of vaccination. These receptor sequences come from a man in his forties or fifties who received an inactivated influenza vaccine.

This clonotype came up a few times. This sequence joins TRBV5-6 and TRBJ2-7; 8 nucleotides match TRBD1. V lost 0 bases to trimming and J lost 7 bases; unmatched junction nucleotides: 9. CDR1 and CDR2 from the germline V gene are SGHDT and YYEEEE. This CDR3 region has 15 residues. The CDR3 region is CASSLVRTGRGEQYF. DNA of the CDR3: TGTGCCAGCAGCTTGGTCCGGACAGGGCGAGGTGAGCAGTACTTC.

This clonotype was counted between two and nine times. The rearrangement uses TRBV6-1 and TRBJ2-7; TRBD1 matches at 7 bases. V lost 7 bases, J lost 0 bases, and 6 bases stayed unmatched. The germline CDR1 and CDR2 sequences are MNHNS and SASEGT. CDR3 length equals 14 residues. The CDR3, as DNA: TGTGCCAGCATAGGACAGGCGAGCTCCTACGAGCAGTACTTC. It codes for CASIGQASSYEQYF.

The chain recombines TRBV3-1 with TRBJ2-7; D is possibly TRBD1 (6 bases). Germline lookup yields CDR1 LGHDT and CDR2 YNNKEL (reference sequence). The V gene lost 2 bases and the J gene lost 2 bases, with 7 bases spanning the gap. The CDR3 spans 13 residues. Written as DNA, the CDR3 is TGTGCCAGCAGCCAAAGGGGGACCTACGAGCAGTACTTC. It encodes CASSQRGTYEQYF.